This TCR beta chain is drawn from a study of T cell repertoires in cytomegalovirus infection. Study in general: Indicated by public TCR beta signatures were CMV infection and matching HLA type. Findings of the study overall: Ex vivo, HLA-C-restricted CMV-specific TCR beta clonotypes prevailed over the rest of the response.

TCRdb analysed the reads with MiXCR anew, one entry per CDR3 protein. The sample lists 150,000 to 200,000 distinct CDR3 sequences; about an eighth were seen once. This clonotype was counted at least ten times. What it binds is unknown. The V end lost 1 base, the J end lost 0 bases, and 6 bases lay between the germline ends. This CDR3 has 15 amino acids. Germline CDR1 SGHTA, CDR2 FQGNSA. V and J are TRBV7-2 and TRBJ1-4; no clear D gene. The sequence was collected from a human donor in good health (CMV status not recorded). Some clones in this sample may be carry-over from other donors' samples. Material for sequencing was PBMCs. CDR3 residues: CASSLVSSTNEKLFF. CDR3 sequence (DNA): TGTGCCAGCAGCTTAGTGTCTTCAACTAATGAAAAACTGTTTTTT. Using reference TRBV7-2 and TRBJ1-4 for the parts outside the CDR3, the full variable domain is GAGVSQSPSNKVTEKGKDVELRCDPISGHTALYWYRQSLGQGLEFLIYFQGNSAPDKSGLPSDRFSAERTGGSVSTLTIQRTQQEDSAVYLCASSLVSSTNEKLFFGSGTQLSVL.